This T cell receptor (beta chain) was found in a study of CD8 T cells in ankylosing spondylitis. Trimming took 1 base from V and 3 from J; bases not matched to a gene: 1. There are 13 residues in the CDR3. CDR1 and CDR2 (germline): DFQATT, SNEGSKA (reference sequence). TCRdb reprocessed the 5' RACE reads with MiXCR, giving one entry per CDR3 protein. The data hold about 140,000 distinct CDR3 sequences, with roughly 8% observed a single time. This clonotype was recorded at least ten times. This chain joins TRBV20-1 and TRBJ2-7, with 9 bases aligning to TRBD1. The sequence came from a male donor with ankylosing spondylitis. The specimen was synovial fluid, either unsorted or a sorted T cell fraction (not recorded which). This CDR3 reads CSARGQGVYEQYF. CDR3 coding DNA: TGCAGTGCTAGAGGACAGGGGGTCTACGAGCAGTACTTC.